The 19 T cell receptor beta chains listed next were all sequenced from one sample in a study of cytotoxic CD8 clonotypes in ibrutinib-treated CLL. The method was immunoSEQ multiplex PCR; TCRdb's version includes in-frame clones alone and lacks a portion of them. The sample lists 140,000 or so clones, approximately 80% occurring once. The sample was PBMCs, taken after 12 months of ibrutinib treatment. The receptors here all came from a human donor with chronic lymphocytic leukemia.

The CDR3 region is CASSPRGTKNIQYF. Here the CDR3 DNA reads TGTGCCAGTAGTCCGCGGGGGACCAAAAACATTCAGTACTTC. The chain has TRBV19 and TRBJ2-4; 7 bases are a match to TRBD2. The CDR3 totals 14 residues. From germline, CDR1 is LNHDA and CDR2 SQIVND (reference sequence). After removal of 5 bases from V and 2 bases from J, the junction contained 3 bases not matched to a gene.

The chain carries TRBV29-1 and TRBJ1-1; D might be TRBD1 (5 bases). Germline V CDR1 and CDR2: SQVTM, ANQGSEA. The CDR3 consists of 11 residues. V was clipped by 7 bases and J by 4 bases, with 10 bases between them. CDR3 loop: CSGEGPTEAFF. The CDR3 DNA reads TGCAGCGGGGAGGGACCCACTGAAGCTTTCTTT.

The chain links TRBV11-3 to TRBJ2-7; no definite D call. Germline V lookup: CDR1 SGHNT, CDR2 YENEEA. This CDR3 is 13 amino acids long. The V end lost 2 bases, the J end lost 7 bases, and 12 bases lay between the germline ends. The CDR3 spells CASSLSVIGEQYF. Written as DNA, the CDR3 is TGTGCCAGCAGCTTATCAGTAATTGGTGAGCAGTACTTC.

This clone has just a few counts. The V call is TRBV14, the J call TRBJ1-2; no definite D call. Trimming took off 4 bases at V and 4 bases at J, with 19 bases between the two ends. Germline CDR1 is SGHDN and CDR2 is FVKESK. This CDR3 has 16 residues. CDR3 amino acids: CASSPAWGWAPYGYTF. DNA of the CDR3: TGTGCCAGCAGCCCGGCATGGGGTTGGGCCCCCTATGGCTACACCTTC.

This chain uses TRBV7-9 with TRBJ1-3; TRBD1 is a possible D gene (5 bases). The CDR3 sequence is 14 residues long. Germline CDR1 is SEHNR and CDR2 is FQNEAQ (reference sequence). Trimming stripped 5 bases from V and 8 bases from J, with 16 bases between. This chain's CDR3 is CASSPPMGRDTIYF. As DNA, the CDR3 is TGTGCCAGCAGCCCCCCGATGGGACGGGACACCATATATTTT.

The chain is built from TRBV4-3 and TRBJ2-3; TRBD2 agrees at 16 bases. V lost 0 bases and J lost 1; bases outside the gene matches: 7. The CDR3 spans 20 residues. The V gene's germline CDR1 is LGHNA and CDR2 YSLEER. The CDR3 DNA is TGCGCCAGCAGCCAAGATTGGAGGGGACTAGCGGGAGGGGGCACAGATACGCAGTATTTT. Encoded protein: CASSQDWRGLAGGGTDTQYF.

This chain joins TRBV11-1 and TRBJ1-2, with 11 bases aligning to TRBD1. The V and J ends lost 4 bases and 8 bases, in that order; junction bases with no gene match: 6. This CDR3 is built from 14 residues. Germline V gene lookup returns CDR1 SGHAT and CDR2 FQDESV (reference sequence). The CDR3 DNA reads as TGTGCCAGCAGCTCGGACAGGGGGCGCGAAGGCTACACCTTC. This translates into CASSSDRGREGYTF.

This chain joins TRBV30 and TRBJ1-2, with D uncertain. This CDR3 contains 13 residues. Per the germline V gene, CDR1 is GTSNPN and CDR2 is SVGIG (reference sequence). The V and J ends lost 3 bases and 7 bases respectively, with 15 bases between them. CDR3 in amino acids: CAWSPTLVGGYTF. The CDR3 DNA reads as TGTGCCTGGAGCCCCACACTCGTGGGTGGCTACACCTTC.

This chain connects TRBV19 to TRBJ2-3; D is possibly TRBD1 or TRBD2 (5 bases each). The CDR3 length is 15 residues. The germline CDR1 and CDR2 sequences are LNHDA and SQIVND (reference sequence). V was pared by 6 bases and J by 3 bases, with 16 bases between. The CDR3 DNA reads TGTGCCAGTAGCTTGTGGAGCGAGGGGACAGATACGCAGTATTTT. This translates into CASSLWSEGTDTQYF.

The J gene is TRBJ2-1, the V gene TRBV7-2; maybe TRBD1 (6 bases). The germline CDR1 and CDR2 sequences are SGHTA and FQGNSA. The CDR3 is 16 amino acids. V was trimmed by 5 bases and J by 2 bases, leaving 16 bases between them. The CDR3 is CASSRSRGMPYNEQFF. The DNA of the CDR3 is TGTGCCAGCAGCAGGTCTAGGGGGATGCCCTACAATGAGCAGTTCTTC.

Note on this clone: Additional DNA sequences in this sample encode the identical CDR3. J is TRBJ2-3 and V is TRBV10-3; no definite D call. The CDR3 runs to 12 residues. Trimming stripped 3 bases from V and 1 base from J, with 2 bases between. The germline gives CDR1 ENHRY, CDR2 SYGVKD. The chain's CDR3 is CAISDRTDTQYF. The CDR3, as DNA: TGTGCCATCAGTGACCGCACAGATACGCAGTATTTT.

The CDR3 region is CASSIVGTAYEQYF. The CDR3 DNA follows: TGTGCCAGTAGTATAGTGGGGACGGCCTACGAGCAGTACTTC. This chain connects TRBV19 to TRBJ2-7; tentatively, D is TRBD1 or TRBD2 (5 bases each). Germline-derived CDR1 and CDR2 are LNHDA and SQIVND (reference sequence). This CDR3 comprises 14 residues. V was shortened by 1 base and J by 2 bases, with 9 bases between the two germline ends.

J is TRBJ2-1 and V is TRBV15, with 8 bases fitting TRBD2. CDR1 is LNHNV, CDR2 YYDKDF, per germline (reference sequence). This CDR3 is built from 16 residues. The ends lost 0 bases at V and 7 bases at J; junction bases unmatched: 8. The CDR3 coding sequence is TGTGCCACCAGCAGAGATCGGGTAGCGGGGACAAATGAGCAGTTCTTC. Translated, it gives CATSRDRVAGTNEQFF. Drawing the rest from reference TRBV15 and TRBJ2-1, the complete variable domain is DAMVIQNPRYQVTQFGKPVTLSCSQTLNHNVMYWYQQKSSQAPKLLFHYYDKDFNNEADTPDNFQSRRPNTSFCFLDIRSPGLGDTAMYLCATSRDRVAGTNEQFFGPGTRLTVL.

A few counts support this clone. The genes are TRBV5-5 and TRBJ2-5; D ambiguous. The CDR3 has 16 residues. Germline CDR1 and CDR2: SGHKS and YYEKEE (reference sequence). V was shortened by 3 bases and J by 3 bases, with 18 bases between the two germline ends. The CDR3 DNA sequence: TGTGCCAGCAGCTCCCGTCCTATGGCTGGAGAAGAGACCCAGTACTTC. Protein sequence: CASSSRPMAGEETQYF.

The chain recombines TRBV30 with TRBJ1-5; 7 nucleotides align to TRBD1. The germline V gene has CDR1 GTSNPN and CDR2 SVGIG (reference sequence). CDR3 length equals 14 residues. With V trimmed by 2 bases and J by 2 bases, 3 bases remained unmatched. For the CDR3, the DNA is TGTGCCTGGAGTACCGACAGGGGCAATCAGCCCCAGCATTTT. This encodes CAWSTDRGNQPQHF.

The CDR3 protein is CASSHVPGQGRGSYGYTF. CDR3 in DNA: TGCGCCAGCAGCCACGTCCCGGGACAGGGCCGAGGTTCCTATGGCTACACCTTC. The rearrangement joins TRBV4-3 to TRBJ1-2; 9 positions match TRBD1. The germline V gene has CDR1 LGHNA and CDR2 YSLEER. V lost 3 bases to trimming and J lost 4 bases; unmatched junction nucleotides: 15. The CDR3 sequence is 18 residues long.

The chain is built from TRBV9 and TRBJ2-2; perhaps TRBD1 as D (6 bases). Germline-derived CDR1 and CDR2 are SGDLS and YYNGEE. The V end was cut by 3 bases, the J end by 1 base, with 10 bases between. The CDR3 sequence is 15 residues long. CDR3: CASSEGVGNTGELFF. CDR3 sequence (DNA): TGTGCCAGCAGCGAGGGGGTTGGGAACACCGGGGAGCTGTTTTTT.

This chain joins TRBV9 and TRBJ1-1; D call uncertain. This CDR3 region has 17 residues. Deletions cut 4 bases from V and 4 bases from J, with 23 bases between. The germline gives CDR1 SGDLS, CDR2 YYNGEE. CDR3 loop: CASSPRSIGSGSTEAFF. The CDR3 DNA reads TGTGCCAGCAGCCCTCGTAGTATAGGGTCCGGCAGCACTGAAGCTTTCTTT.

This sequence joins TRBV5-1 and TRBJ2-5, with 7 bases matching TRBD1. The V segment lost 4 bases and the J segment 2 bases; nucleotides outside the gene matches: 5. The length of the CDR3 is 14 residues. Germline V gene sequence: CDR1 SGHRS, CDR2 YFSETQ. CDR3 region: CASSPGTVQETQYF. CDR3 DNA sequence: TGCGCCAGCAGCCCCGGGACAGTTCAAGAGACCCAGTACTTC.